The 26 T cell receptor beta chains in this list originate from one sample, sequenced in a study of TIL therapy for anti-PD-1-resistant metastatic lung cancer listed by TCRdb under 2021. TCR beta CDR3 regions were amplified from genomic DNA with the immunoSEQ v3 hsTCRB kit using bias-controlled multiplex PCR. Drawn from immuneACCESS, this table holds only the in-frame rearrangements with V and J called that TCRdb kept. Clones are partly lost; checked studies trace under half to an unresolved V gene and leave the rest unexplained. The sample table shows 50,000 or so clones, and 55% to 75% are seen once. The ten largest make up about 6% of the sample. The sample's time point label is to be understood as: pre-treatment sample, taken before nivolumab and TIL therapy. The baseline tumor samples, taken from the same resection that was used to grow TIL, were excised metastases, most often pleural nodules or supraclavicular lymph nodes.

Sample: tumor tissue, taken at baseline. These receptors all come from a person aged 25 to 85 with non-small cell lung cancer.

V is TRBV7-7 and J is TRBJ2-1; the D gene is possibly TRBD1 (6 bases). Trimming took off 2 bases at V and 9 bases at J, with 11 bases between the two ends. The length of the CDR3 is 13 residues. Germline CDR1 SSHAT, CDR2 FNYEAQ (reference sequence). CDR3 in DNA: TGTGCCAGCAGCTTACGGACAGCCGGTGAGCAGTTCTTC. Translated, it gives CASSLRTAGEQFF.

This chain links TRBV5-4 with TRBJ2-7, with unresolved D. There are 11 residues in the CDR3. The germline CDR1 and CDR2 sequences are SGHNT and YYREEE (reference sequence). V was shortened by 0 bases and J by 10 bases, with 8 bases between the two germline ends. In DNA, the CDR3 is TGTGCCAGCAGCTTGGGCCGGGCCCAGTACTTC. Its protein product is CASSLGRAQYF.

The J gene is TRBJ1-4, the V gene TRBV5-1; no clear D gene. With 2 bases removed from V and 5 bases from J, the gap between germline ends came to 7 bases. CDR1 is SGHRS and CDR2 is YFSETQ in the germline V gene. The CDR3 is 13 residues long. The chain's CDR3 is CASSFLRNEKLFF. CDR3 DNA sequence: TGCGCCAGCAGCTTCTTAAGGAATGAAAAACTGTTTTTT.

This chain uses TRBV28 with TRBJ1-6; possible D gene TRBD1, 6 bases. The CDR3 has 19 residues. V lost 6 bases, J lost 0 bases, and 21 bases lay in between. Looked up from germline, CDR1 is MDHEN and CDR2 is SYDVKM. The DNA of the CDR3 is TGTGCCAGCAGATTGGCCCCCGACAGGACGAGCTCCTATAATTCACCCCTCCACTTT. Translation: CASRLAPDRTSSYNSPLHF.

This clone was recorded a few times. The rearrangement links TRBV6-6 to TRBJ1-1; D unclear. V lost 7 bases, J lost 4 bases, and 16 bases lay in between. CDR1 MNHNY and CDR2 SVGAGI come from the germline V gene (reference sequence). CDR3 size: 14 residues. CDR3 sequence (DNA): TGTGCCAGCATCGGACCGGGATTGGGCACTGAAGCTTTCTTT. It yields the protein CASIGPGLGTEAFF.

The gene calls are TRBV5-1 and TRBJ2-3; 8 bases are a match to TRBD2. CDR1 SGHRS and CDR2 YFSETQ come from the germline V gene. V was pared by 0 bases and J by 2 bases, with 5 bases of the junction left unmatched. This CDR3 has 16 residues. The CDR3 DNA reads TGCGCCAGCAGCTTGGCGCGGGGGGCCTACACAGATACGCAGTATTTT. It translates to CASSLARGAYTDTQYF.

This clone was counted between two and nine times. This chain connects TRBV19 to TRBJ1-6; a possible D gene is TRBD1 (5 bases). The CDR3 loop spans 17 amino acids. V was trimmed by 7 bases and J by 7 bases, leaving 23 bases between them. The germline V gene encodes CDR1 LNHDA and CDR2 SQIVND (reference sequence). The CDR3 reads CASTNPTGAAGNSPLHF. CDR3 DNA: TGTGCCAGTACTAACCCCACCGGGGCCGCGGGGAATTCACCCCTCCACTTT. Together with reference TRBV19 and TRBJ1-6, the CDR3 gives the full variable domain: DGGITQSPKYLFRKEGQNVTLSCEQNLNHDAMYWYRQDPGQGLRLIYYSQIVNDFQKGDIAEGYSVSREKKESFPLTVTSAQKNPTAFYLCASTNPTGAAGNSPLHFGNGTRLTVT.

The chain uses TRBV5-8 and TRBJ2-5, with 7 bases identical to TRBD2. J lost 4 bases, V lost 4 bases, and 4 bases had no gene match. The CDR3 sequence is 13 residues long. Germline CDR1 and CDR2: SGHTS and YDEGEE. The CDR3 nucleotides read TGTGCCAGCAGCCCGTGGGGGGGAGAGACCCAGTACTTC. It encodes CASSPWGGETQYF.

The V gene is TRBV7-8, the J gene TRBJ2-3; possible D gene TRBD2, 6 bases. Deletions cut 5 bases from V and 6 bases from J, with 15 bases between. This CDR3 contains 14 residues. Per the germline V gene, CDR1 is SGHVS and CDR2 is FQNEAQ. The DNA for the CDR3 is TGTGCCAGCAGCCCGCGGAGGGGTGGGGATACGCAGTATTTT. Translation: CASSPRRGGDTQYF. Full variable domain (missing parts from reference TRBV7-8 and TRBJ2-3): GAGVSQSPRYKVAKRGQDVALRCDPISGHVSLFWYQQALGQGPEFLTYFQNEAQLDKSGLPSDRFFAERPEGSVSTLKIQRTQQEDSAVYLCASSPRRGGDTQYFGPGTRLTVL.

The genes are TRBV6-4 and TRBJ1-1; D unresolved. The CDR3 contains 13 residues. Deletions cut 5 bases from V and 4 bases from J, with 11 bases between. Germline V gene sequence: CDR1 MRHNA, CDR2 SNTAGT. DNA of the CDR3: TGTGCCAGCAGTATCAGAGGAGGCACTGAAGCTTTCTTT. Amino acid sequence: CASSIRGGTEAFF.

V is TRBV28 and J is TRBJ2-7; the D is unclear. V lost 5 bases to trimming and J lost 2 bases, with 13 bases between them. The CDR3 totals 14 residues. From germline, CDR1 is MDHEN and CDR2 SYDVKM. The CDR3 sequence: CASSPYVGTYEQYF. The CDR3 DNA reads TGTGCCAGCAGTCCTTACGTGGGGACCTACGAGCAGTACTTC.

This chain joins TRBV9 and TRBJ2-5; TRBD1 is a possible D gene (6 bases). The V end lost 3 bases, the J end lost 5 bases, and 20 bases lay between the germline ends. The length of the CDR3 is 16 residues. Germline-derived CDR1 and CDR2 are SGDLS and YYNGEE. CDR3 sequence reads: CASSAGTRGTEETQYF. CDR3 coding DNA: TGTGCCAGCAGCGCCGGGACACGAGGTACAGAGGAGACCCAGTACTTC.

The chain links TRBV9 to TRBJ1-4; TRBD1 is a possible D gene (5 bases). CDR1 is SGDLS and CDR2 is YYNGEE in the germline V gene. The CDR3 covers 15 residues. Deletions cut 4 bases from V and 8 bases from J, with 18 bases between. CDR3 in amino acids: CASSSGTLGGEKLFF. The DNA of the CDR3 is TGTGCCAGCAGCTCTGGGACCCTCGGAGGCGAAAAACTGTTTTTT.

The chain recombines TRBV25-1 with TRBJ2-7; D uncertain. The CDR3 is 11 amino acids. Germline V CDR1 and CDR2: MGHDK, SYGVNS. V lost 10 bases and J 0 bases, leaving 7 bases between the germline ends. CDR3: CATRTSYEQYF. The CDR3 DNA follows: TGTGCCACCCGGACCTCCTACGAGCAGTACTTC.

The chain uses TRBV11-2 and TRBJ1-3; D is undetermined. In germline, CDR1 is SGHAT, CDR2 FQNNGV. Trimming shortened V by 1 base and J by 0 bases, and 7 bases separated the two germline ends. The CDR3 has 15 residues. This CDR3 reads CASSLGLGSGNTIYF. CDR3 DNA sequence: TGTGCCAGCAGCTTAGGTTTGGGCTCTGGAAACACCATATATTTT. Variable domain in full (rest from reference TRBV11-2 and TRBJ1-3): EAGVAQSPRYKIIEKRQSVAFWCNPISGHATLYWYQQILGQGPKLLIQFQNNGVVDDSQLPKDRFSAERLKGVDSTLKIQPAKLEDSAVYLCASSLGLGSGNTIYFGEGSWLTVV.

This chain links TRBV6-4 with TRBJ2-3; TRBD2 aligns across 8 bases. From germline, CDR1 is MRHNA and CDR2 SNTAGT. This CDR3 has 15 amino acids. The ends lost 2 bases at V and 2 bases at J; junction bases unmatched: 3. CDR3: CASSDDGGATDTQYF. In nucleotides, the CDR3 is TGTGCCAGCAGTGACGACGGGGGGGCCACAGATACGCAGTATTTT.

The chain joins TRBV19 to TRBJ2-4, with 8 nucleotides matching TRBD1. V lost 6 bases and J lost 7; bases outside the gene matches: 8. The CDR3 is 14 residues long. Germline V gene sequence: CDR1 LNHDA, CDR2 SQIVND (reference sequence). CDR3 region: CASRLTGGPNIQYF. The CDR3, as DNA: TGTGCCAGTAGGCTTACAGGGGGTCCGAACATTCAGTACTTC. The full variable domain, with the rest looked up from reference TRBV19 and TRBJ2-4, is DGGITQSPKYLFRKEGQNVTLSCEQNLNHDAMYWYRQDPGQGLRLIYYSQIVNDFQKGDIAEGYSVSREKKESFPLTVTSAQKNPTAFYLCASRLTGGPNIQYFGAGTRLSVL.

The genes are TRBV11-2 and TRBJ2-3; tentatively, D is TRBD1 (5 bases). Per germline, CDR1 SGHAT and CDR2 FQNNGV. With 5 bases removed from V and 3 bases from J, the gap between germline ends came to 6 bases. The CDR3 runs 12 residues. CDR3 amino acids: CASSPGTDTQYF. As DNA, the CDR3 is TGTGCCAGCAGCCCAGGGACAGATACGCAGTATTTT.

This clone showed up just a few times. In DNA form, the CDR3 reads TGCGCCAGCAGTCAATCGAGGAGACGGTTCGAACTCTCCTACGAGCAGTACTTC. Translating it yields CASSQSRRRFELSYEQYF. The rearrangement joins TRBV23-1 to TRBJ2-7; the D is unclear. TRBV23-1 is sorted into the ORF group, with uncertain function. This CDR3 has 18 amino acids. V lost 0 bases, J lost 0 bases, and 18 bases lay in between.

CDR3 DNA sequence: TGTGCCAGTAGTATTGGGACGACGAACACCGGGGAGCTGTTTTTT. Translating gives CASSIGTTNTGELFF. The chain carries TRBV19 and TRBJ2-2; D may be TRBD1 or TRBD2 (5 bases each). Trimming left V 3 bases short and J 0 bases short, with 8 bases between. This CDR3 comprises 15 residues. Germline V gene lookup returns CDR1 LNHDA and CDR2 SQIVND (reference sequence).

The chain has TRBV2 and TRBJ1-1; TRBD1 is a possible D gene (5 bases). The CDR3 is 14 residues long. Germline CDR1 is SNHLY and CDR2 is FYNNEI. Trimming left V 4 bases short and J 1 base short, with 10 bases between. The DNA for the CDR3 is TGTGCCAGCAGTGTCTATCAGGGGAACACTGAAGCTTTCTTT. Translated: CASSVYQGNTEAFF. Using reference TRBV2 and TRBJ1-1 for the parts outside the CDR3, the full variable domain is EPEVTQTPSHQVTQMGQEVILRCVPISNHLYFYWYRQILGQKVEFLVSFYNNEISEKSEIFDDQFSVERPDGSNFTLKIRSTKLEDSAMYFCASSVYQGNTEAFFGQGTRLTVV.

The CDR3 bases are TGTGCCAGCAGCATAGAGACAGGGTTCAAAAACATTCAGTACTTC. Translation gives CASSIETGFKNIQYF. The V gene is TRBV21-1, the J gene TRBJ2-4; the tabulated D call, TRBD1, remains unverified against the DNA. TRBV21-1 is an annotated pseudogene. CDR3 length equals 15 residues.

This sequence joins TRBV2 and TRBJ2-7, with TRBD1 matching over 7 bases. The CDR3 has 14 amino acids. Germline V gives CDR1 SNHLY, CDR2 FYNNEI. The junction had 11 bases not matched to a gene; V was cut back by 8 bases and J by 4 bases. CDR3 residues: CASRPTGTVYEQYF. The CDR3 coding sequence is TGTGCCAGCCGACCTACAGGGACAGTTTACGAGCAGTACTTC.

The rearrangement joins TRBV9 to TRBJ1-2; no clear D. CDR3 size: 13 residues. Germline CDR1 and CDR2: SGDLS and YYNGEE. V was trimmed by 0 bases and J by 6 bases, leaving 9 bases between them. Here the CDR3 DNA reads TGTGCCAGCAGCGTAGTAACCGGCAATGGCTACACCTTC. Amino acids: CASSVVTGNGYTF.

In this sample, this clone turned up a few times. The chain recombines TRBV10-2 with TRBJ1-1; D ambiguous. Germline V gene lookup returns CDR1 WSHSY and CDR2 SAAADI. CDR3 length equals 15 residues. With 1 base removed from V and 2 bases from J, the gap between germline ends came to 11 bases. The chain's CDR3 is CASSEFGRANTEAFF. DNA for the CDR3: TGCGCCAGCAGTGAGTTCGGCCGGGCAAACACTGAAGCTTTCTTT.

This chain connects TRBV6-5 to TRBJ1-2, with 10 bases fitting TRBD1. Germline V gene sequence: CDR1 MNHEY, CDR2 SVGAGI. Losses at the gene ends were 7 bases for V and 8 bases for J; bases not matched to a gene: 7. This CDR3 has 13 amino acids. The CDR3 DNA is TGTGCCAGCACGCGAGGGACAGGGGACGGCTACACCTTC. Amino acid sequence: CASTRGTGDGYTF.